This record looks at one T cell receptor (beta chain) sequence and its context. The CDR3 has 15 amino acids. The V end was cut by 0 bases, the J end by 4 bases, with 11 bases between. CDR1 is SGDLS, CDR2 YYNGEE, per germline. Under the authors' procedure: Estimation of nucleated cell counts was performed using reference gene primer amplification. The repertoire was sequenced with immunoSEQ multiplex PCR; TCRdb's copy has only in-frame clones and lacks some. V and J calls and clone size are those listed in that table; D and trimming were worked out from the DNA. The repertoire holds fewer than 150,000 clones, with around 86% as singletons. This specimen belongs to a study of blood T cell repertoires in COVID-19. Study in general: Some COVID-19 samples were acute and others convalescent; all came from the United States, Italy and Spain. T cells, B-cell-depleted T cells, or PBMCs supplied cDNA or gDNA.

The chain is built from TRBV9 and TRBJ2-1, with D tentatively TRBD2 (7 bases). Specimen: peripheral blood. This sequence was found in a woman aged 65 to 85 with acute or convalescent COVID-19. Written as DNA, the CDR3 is TGTGCCAGCAGCGTAGTGGGGGGGGCTTACAATGAGCAGTTCTTC. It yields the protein CASSVVGGAYNEQFF.